This is a list of T cell receptor beta chains from one sample in a study of blood T cell repertoires in COVID-19. Data came from immunoSEQ multiplex PCR; TCRdb stores just in-frame clones and leaves some out. The sample records some 40,000 clones, about 80% being singletons. Sequencing was done on a sample of peripheral blood. These receptors came from a man aged 65-85 years with acute or convalescent COVID-19. The CDR3 runs from the conserved cysteine through the conserved F or W. Each record gives: V gene, D gene, clone size, J gene, CDR3 DNA, CDR3 protein. A D gene is named only where the DNA matches it firmly. The listing skips clone size in some rows; elsewhere it reads once, few, many or a size class.

>TRBV28|.|.|TRBJ1-1
TGTGCCAGCAAGATTCGGTACACTGAAGCTTTCTTT
CASKIRYTEAFF
>TRBV19|.|few|TRBJ1-3
TGTGCCAGTAGACCCCCGGGACAACGGTGGAACACCATATATTTT
CASRPPGQRWNTIYF
>TRBV2|TRBD1|few|TRBJ1-1
TGTGCCAGCAGGACGGACAGGACGAACACTGAAGCTTTCTTT
CASRTDRTNTEAFF
>TRBV19|.|.|TRBJ2-2
TGTGCCAGTAGTATAGGATCCGGACAGTACACCGGGGAGCTGTTTTTT
CASSIGSGQYTGELFF
>TRBV15|.|.|TRBJ1-3
TGTGCCACCAGCAGAGTCGCAGGGCGTGCTGGAAACACCATATATTTT
CATSRVAGRAGNTIYF
>TRBV5-1|TRBD1|few|TRBJ2-2
TGCGCCAGCAGCTTGGGAGGGACAGGGAACACCGGGGAGCTGTTTTTT
CASSLGGTGNTGELFF
>TRBV7-9|.|few|TRBJ1-5
TGTGCCAGCAGCTTAGAGGGGAAAGGGGGCAATCAGCCCCAGCATTTT
CASSLEGKGGNQPQHF
>TRBV6-5|.|.|TRBJ1-5
TGTGCCAGCAGTCGTGTCGGGGGCAATCAGCCCCAGCATTTT
CASSRVGGNQPQHF
>TRBV7-9|.|.|TRBJ1-1
TGTGCCAGCACCCCTTGGAAACAGATGAACACTGAAGCTTTCTTT
CASTPWKQMNTEAFF
>TRBV7-2|TRBD1|.|TRBJ2-5
TGTGCCAGCAGCTTAGTAGGGGGCCCCTCTACGACCCAGTACTTC
CASSLVGGPSTTQYF